This T cell receptor (beta chain) originates from a study of blood T cell repertoires in COVID-19. At the level of the study: Sites across the United States, Italy and Spain contributed samples from acute and convalescent COVID-19. The analysed material was cDNA or gDNA that came from T cells, B-cell-depleted T cells, or PBMCs.

Original processing notes: Using reference gene primer amplification, nucleated cell counts were estimated. TCRdb's copy holds only in-frame clones and misses some; the assay was immunoSEQ multiplex PCR. For V, J and clone size, that table is used; D and trimming come from the DNA. The sample includes fewer than 400,000 clones, around 85% seen only once; the top ten take 3.5% to 4%. Trimming stripped 5 bases from V and 0 bases from J, with 16 bases between. Per the germline V gene, CDR1 is SGHDN and CDR2 is FVKESK. The CDR3 sequence is 16 residues long. The chain couples TRBV14 to TRBJ1-1; no clear D. The receptor's source is a woman aged 18-29 years with acute or convalescent COVID-19. Sequencing used peripheral blood. CDR3 in amino acids: CASSNIGGLMNTEAFF. The CDR3 nucleotides read TGTGCCAGCAGCAATATAGGCGGCCTCATGAACACTGAAGCTTTCTTT.